The clone carrying this TCR beta chain was recorded a few times. V lost 3 bases, J lost 6 bases, and 15 bases lay in between. CDR3 length equals 15 residues. Germline lookup yields CDR1 KGHSH and CDR2 LQKENI. This entry belongs to a study of blood T cells in healthy people across ages. The second PCR ran roughly 7 to 12 cycles with a sample-barcoded 5' primer and J-beta primers. A single record per CDR3 protein comes from TCRdb applying MiXCR to the 5' RACE reads. The sample carries around 1,000,000 distinct CDR3 sequences, 25% recorded once. The sample also formed part of further work on T cells of mothers and their children.

Input material: blood. The chain couples TRBV18 to TRBJ2-4; perhaps TRBD1 as D (6 bases). The clonotype was recovered from a girl aged 2-10 years in good health. Here the CDR3 DNA reads TGTGCCAGCTCACCGCTGGCAGGGGATGGAAACATTCAGTACTTC. It encodes CASSPLAGDGNIQYF.